The 30 T cell receptor beta chains given below trace back to one sample, sequenced in a study of T-cell memory formation after mild COVID-19. Each CDR3 protein gets one entry after TCRdb re-called the 5' RACE reads with MiXCR. The repertoire holds 500,000 to 550,000 distinct CDR3 sequences, approximately 20% seen once, with around 12% in the top ten. Sequencing used PBMCs or a T cell subset sorted from them (not recorded which). These receptors originate from an adult woman who had mild COVID-19 (a few samples of this study predate the infection). Cell type and time point are not known.

The V call is TRBV24-1, the J call TRBJ2-1, with unresolved D. Germline lookup yields CDR1 KGHDR and CDR2 SFDVKD. V lost 6 bases and J lost 0, with 5 bases in between. CDR3 size: 13 residues. CDR3: CATSLGSYNEQFF. The CDR3 nucleotides are TGTGCCACCAGTCTTGGCTCCTACAATGAGCAGTTCTTC.

This clonotype has at least ten counts. This chain uses TRBV7-9 with TRBJ1-2; D is unclear. The CDR3 has 13 residues. V lost 0 bases and J 1 base, leaving 3 bases between the germline ends. Germline CDR1 SEHNR, CDR2 FQNEAQ (reference sequence). The CDR3 nucleotides are TGTGCCAGCAGCTTAGCAGTTAACTATGGCTACACCTTC. Translating gives CASSLAVNYGYTF.

This chain joins TRBV7-8 and TRBJ2-2; D might be TRBD1 (6 bases). CDR1 and CDR2 from the germline V gene are SGHVS and FQNEAQ. With 2 bases removed from V and 1 base from J, the gap between germline ends came to 14 bases. The CDR3 runs 17 residues. The CDR3 nucleotides read TGTGCCAGCAGCTTACGCCTACAGGGTCGGAACACCGGGGAGCTGTTTTTT. It translates to CASSLRLQGRNTGELFF.

This clonotype came up many times. The chain is built from TRBV7-3 and TRBJ2-1; 12 bases are a match to TRBD2. The CDR3 extends over 15 amino acids. CDR1 and CDR2 from the germline V gene are SGHTA and FQGTGA. The V segment lost 4 bases and the J segment 5 bases; nucleotides outside the gene matches: 3. CDR3 DNA: TGTGCCAGCAGCTCACGACTAGCGGGGGACAATGAGCAGTTCTTC. Protein: CASSSRLAGDNEQFF. Full variable domain (remainder filled in from reference TRBV7-3 and TRBJ2-1): GAGVSQTPSNKVTEKGKYVELRCDPISGHTALYWYRQSLGQGPEFLIYFQGTGAADDSGLPNDRFFAVRPEGSVSTLKIQRTERGDSAVYLCASSSRLAGDNEQFFGPGTRLTVL.

As to this clonotype: The junction differs from germline at one of its ends, possibly a read error. The V call is TRBV7-7, the J call TRBJ2-7; maybe TRBD2 (6 bases). This CDR3 has 13 amino acids. The germline V gene encodes CDR1 SSHAT and CDR2 FNYEAQ (reference sequence). CDR3 bases: TGTGCTAGCAGCCCCCCGGGACTCGAGGAGCAGTACTTC. As protein: CASSPPGLEEQYF.

This clonotype occurred a few times. V and J are TRBV5-1 and TRBJ2-7, with TRBD1 matching over 8 bases. The germline gives CDR1 SGHRS, CDR2 YFSETQ. Trimming at V came to 6 bases and at J to 7 bases, leaving 12 bases not matched to a gene. This CDR3 has 14 amino acids. CDR3 in DNA: TGCGCCAGCACCTCCGGGACAGGAGTGGGTGAGCAGTACTTC. Translating it yields CASTSGTGVGEQYF.

In this sample, this clonotype turned up a few times. The chain employs TRBV7-9 and TRBJ2-7; 13 bases map to TRBD2. The germline V gene has CDR1 SEHNR and CDR2 FQNEAQ (reference sequence). Trimming took 5 bases from V and 2 from J; bases not matched to a gene: 6. This CDR3 comprises 16 residues. The CDR3 loop reads CASSPGLAGVTYEQYF. The CDR3 nucleotides read TGTGCCAGCAGCCCTGGACTAGCGGGAGTCACCTACGAGCAGTACTTC.

Only a few counts were recorded for this clonotype. This sequence joins TRBV5-1 and TRBJ1-2, with TRBD1 matching over 9 bases. Germline V lookup: CDR1 SGHRS, CDR2 YFSETQ. The CDR3 runs to 14 residues. Losses at the gene ends were 0 bases for V and 6 bases for J; bases not matched to a gene: 3. The CDR3 DNA is TGCGCCAGCAGCTTGGCGACAGGGGGAGATGGCTACACCTTC. Amino acid sequence: CASSLATGGDGYTF.

The rearrangement links TRBV5-1 to TRBJ2-2; D is uncertain. CDR3 length equals 14 residues. The V end was cut by 0 bases, the J end by 9 bases, with 12 bases between. Looked up from germline, CDR1 is SGHRS and CDR2 is YFSETQ. The CDR3 loop reads CASSLAASPRELFF. In DNA form, the CDR3 reads TGCGCCAGCAGCTTGGCGGCCAGCCCCCGGGAGCTGTTTTTT. Filled out from reference TRBV5-1 and TRBJ2-2, the complete variable domain reads KAGVTQTPRYLIKTRGQQVTLSCSPISGHRSVSWYQQTPGQGLQFLFEYFSETQRNKGNFPGRFSGRQFSNSRSEMNVSTLELGDSALYLCASSLAASPRELFFGEGSRLTVL.

This chain's CDR3 is CASSGQGARTGELFF. The CDR3 DNA is TGTGCCAGCAGTGGACAGGGGGCGCGAACCGGGGAGCTGTTTTTT. The chain recombines TRBV2 with TRBJ2-2; 10 positions match TRBD1. The CDR3 has 15 residues. Losses at the gene ends were 4 bases for V and 5 bases for J; bases not matched to a gene: 4. The germline gives CDR1 SNHLY, CDR2 FYNNEI.

The V and J genes are TRBV15 and TRBJ2-6; D remains ambiguous. CDR3 length: 15 residues. The germline V gene has CDR1 LNHNV and CDR2 YYDKDF (reference sequence). Trimming shortened V by 3 bases and J by 0 bases, and 6 bases separated the two germline ends. In DNA, the CDR3 is TGTGCCACCAGCAGGTCAGCCTCTGGGGCCAACGTCCTGACTTTC. Encoded protein: CATSRSASGANVLTF.

This clonotype appeared a few times. The genes are TRBV5-6 and TRBJ1-1; perhaps TRBD1 as D (5 bases). The V end was cut by 6 bases, the J end by 4 bases, with 16 bases between. The CDR3 runs to 14 residues. Germline-derived CDR1 and CDR2 are SGHDT and YYEEEE. The CDR3 DNA reads TGTGCCAGCAAAGGGGCGACAGCCCCCACTGAAGCTTTCTTT. Protein: CASKGATAPTEAFF.

This clonotype was seen only a few times. The chain combines TRBV7-2 with TRBJ2-2; tentatively, D is TRBD1 (6 bases). Trimming left V 4 bases short and J 4 bases short, with 13 bases between. The CDR3 is 15 residues long. Germline V gene lookup returns CDR1 SGHTA and CDR2 FQGNSA. The CDR3 sequence: CASSSAGVTTGELFF. The CDR3 DNA sequence: TGTGCCAGCAGCTCAGCAGGGGTTACCACCGGGGAGCTGTTTTTT.

This clonotype has a single count. V and J are TRBV29-1 and TRBJ1-1; D remains unclear. This CDR3 is 12 amino acids long. Germline V gene data show CDR1 as SQVTM and CDR2 as ANQGSEA. Trimming removed 4 bases from V and 6 bases from J, with 12 bases in between. The CDR3 bases are TGCAGCGTTGTACCGGACGAACCTGAAGCTTTCTTT. It encodes CSVVPDEPEAFF.

This chain links TRBV6-2 or TRBV6-3 with TRBJ2-1; 10 nucleotides match TRBD2. This CDR3 contains 14 residues. The V gene end was trimmed by 10 bases and the J gene end by 8 bases; junction bases not matched to a gene: 11. Germline lookup yields CDR1 MNHEY and CDR2 SVGEGT. The CDR3 here is CATKGASGSDEQFF. CDR3 coding DNA: TGTGCCACCAAAGGGGCTAGCGGGAGCGATGAGCAGTTCTTC.

The chain is built from TRBV4-1 and TRBJ2-7; D possibly matches TRBD1 or TRBD2 (5 bases each). The V gene's germline CDR1 is MGHRA and CDR2 YSYEKL. V lost 2 bases and J 3 bases, leaving 11 bases between the germline ends. This CDR3 has 14 residues. CDR3 nucleotide sequence: TGCGCCAGCAGCCAATTTCAGGGAGACTACGAGCAGTACTTC. Residues: CASSQFQGDYEQYF.

This clonotype has only one observation. The CDR3 coding sequence is TGTGCCAGCAGCTTACAACCGGAAGTCATGAACACTGAAGCTTTCTTT. Encoded protein: CASSLQPEVMNTEAFF. The chain employs TRBV7-8 and TRBJ1-1; D call uncertain. Germline CDR1 SGHVS, CDR2 FQNEAQ. There are 16 residues in the CDR3. Trimming pared 2 bases from V and 0 bases from J, leaving 13 bases between.

Only a few counts were recorded for this clonotype. The CDR3 nucleotides read TGCGCCAGCACCGGCACAGGGGGAAACACCATATATTTT. Translated, it gives CASTGTGGNTIYF. The genes are TRBV4-1 and TRBJ1-3, with a possible D match to TRBD1 (6 bases). Trimming cost V 7 bases and J 4 bases, with 11 bases left between them. This CDR3 spans 13 amino acids. The germline V gene has CDR1 MGHRA and CDR2 YSYEKL.

This clonotype was seen a handful of times. The rearrangement links TRBV5-1 to TRBJ1-1; tentative D call: TRBD1 (5 bases). Trimming took off 3 bases at V and 7 bases at J, with 16 bases between the two ends. Germline-derived CDR1 and CDR2 are SGHRS and YFSETQ. CDR3 length equals 14 residues. The CDR3 loop is CASSSAGGSNEAFF. CDR3 DNA: TGCGCCAGCAGCTCCGCCGGGGGATCGAATGAAGCTTTCTTT.

This clonotype has a handful of counts. The chain is built from TRBV28 and TRBJ1-1; the D gene is possibly TRBD1 (6 bases). Germline-derived CDR1 and CDR2 are MDHEN and SYDVKM. The length of the CDR3 is 15 residues. The ends were cut back, 7 bases at V and 1 base at J, with 16 bases in the middle. In DNA form, the CDR3 reads TGTGCCAGCACCGAAACAGGGACCGGGAACACTGAAGCTTTCTTT. This gives the protein CASTETGTGNTEAFF.

The rearrangement uses TRBV6-2 or TRBV6-3 and TRBJ2-7; TRBD2 agrees at 13 bases. The germline gives CDR1 MNHEY, CDR2 SVGEGT. V lost 7 bases to trimming and J lost 2 bases; unmatched junction nucleotides: 2. The CDR3 loop spans 14 amino acids. This CDR3 reads CASILAGGTYEQYF. The CDR3 coding sequence is TGTGCCAGCATACTAGCGGGAGGGACCTACGAGCAGTACTTC.

The V gene is TRBV7-8, the J gene TRBJ2-3; D may be TRBD2 (5 bases). Germline V gives CDR1 SGHVS, CDR2 FQNEAQ. This CDR3 contains 17 residues. Deletions cut 3 bases from V and 6 bases from J, with 22 bases between. This CDR3 reads CASSFYGIPVSSDTQYF. The DNA of the CDR3 is TGTGCCAGCAGCTTTTACGGGATCCCCGTCTCCTCCGATACGCAGTATTTT.

The rearrangement uses TRBV5-1 and TRBJ2-7; 11 bases align to TRBD2. The germline V gene has CDR1 SGHRS and CDR2 YFSETQ. J lost 6 bases, V lost 0 bases, and 14 bases had no gene match. The CDR3 extends over 18 amino acids. CDR3 bases: TGCGCCAGCAGCTTGGGCGAAAGAGGTAGCGGGAGGGCCCCCGAGCAGTACTTC. It encodes CASSLGERGSGRAPEQYF. The full variable domain, with the rest looked up from reference TRBV5-1 and TRBJ2-7, is KAGVTQTPRYLIKTRGQQVTLSCSPISGHRSVSWYQQTPGQGLQFLFEYFSETQRNKGNFPGRFSGRQFSNSRSEMNVSTLELGDSALYLCASSLGERGSGRAPEQYFGPGTRLTVT.

The J gene is TRBJ2-3, the V gene TRBV25-1, with 8 bases matching TRBD2. With V trimmed by 4 bases and J by 1 base, 4 bases remained unmatched. Germline CDR1 is MGHDK and CDR2 is SYGVNS. The CDR3 has 15 amino acids. The CDR3 here is CASSAAGGRTDTQYF. In DNA form, the CDR3 reads TGTGCCAGCAGTGCGGCGGGGGGCCGCACAGATACGCAGTATTTT.

The chain has TRBV5-1 and TRBJ2-7, with D maybe TRBD1 (5 bases). Trimming took 1 base from V and 2 from J, leaving 10 bases between them. This CDR3 has 14 residues. Germline V gives CDR1 SGHRS, CDR2 YFSETQ. The chain's CDR3 is CASSLRGHPYEQYF. The CDR3 nucleotides read TGCGCCAGCAGCTTGAGGGGTCACCCCTACGAGCAGTACTTC.

The V call is TRBV20-1, the J call TRBJ2-1; D is tentatively TRBD1 or TRBD2 (5 bases each). With 3 bases removed from V and 6 bases from J, the gap between germline ends came to 15 bases. The CDR3 length is 14 residues. The germline V gene has CDR1 DFQATT and CDR2 SNEGSKA (reference sequence). The CDR3 loop reads CSARRLAGGNEQFF. The CDR3 DNA is TGCAGTGCTAGGCGGCTAGCTGGGGGCAATGAGCAGTTCTTC.

The chain links TRBV20-1 to TRBJ2-5; D unclear. The CDR3 length is 11 residues. Germline CDR1 and CDR2: DFQATT and SNEGSKA (reference sequence). Trimming removed 4 bases from V and 5 bases from J, with 8 bases in between. The CDR3 here is CSAKLRETQYF. DNA of the CDR3: TGCAGTGCTAAACTAAGGGAGACCCAGTACTTC.

This chain joins TRBV10-3 and TRBJ1-5, with 8 bases that match TRBD1. Losses at the gene ends were 3 bases for V and 5 bases for J; bases not matched to a gene: 6. Germline V gives CDR1 ENHRY, CDR2 SYGVKD. This CDR3 comprises 15 residues. In DNA form, the CDR3 reads TGTGCCATCAGTGATCCAGGACAGGGAGATCAGCCCCAGCATTTT. Translation gives CAISDPGQGDQPQHF.

The chain combines TRBV5-1 with TRBJ2-6; D remains unclear. The germline V gene has CDR1 SGHRS and CDR2 YFSETQ. Trimming stripped 0 bases from V and 0 bases from J, with 10 bases between. There are 17 residues in the CDR3. The CDR3 protein is CASSLVSRSSGANVLTF. The CDR3 DNA is TGCGCCAGCAGCTTGGTGTCCAGAAGCTCTGGGGCCAACGTCCTGACTTTC.

This clonotype was seen a few times. The chain links TRBV7-9 to TRBJ2-5; tentative D call: TRBD1 (6 bases). Trimming stripped 1 base from V and 1 base from J, with 13 bases between. This CDR3 comprises 16 residues. Germline assignment: CDR1 SEHNR and CDR2 FQNEAQ (reference sequence). CDR3 in amino acids: CASSLETGEIQETQYF. CDR3 DNA: TGTGCCAGCAGCTTAGAGACAGGAGAAATCCAAGAGACCCAGTACTTC. The entire variable domain, with the rest obtained from reference TRBV7-9 and TRBJ2-5, is as follows: DTGVSQNPRHKITKRGQNVTFRCDPISEHNRLYWYRQTLGQGPEFLTYFQNEAQLEKSRLLSDRFSAERPKGSFSTLEIQRTEQGDSAMYLCASSLETGEIQETQYFGPGTRLLVL.